The subject of this entry is one T cell receptor beta chain. Its antigen remains unknown. The method was immunoSEQ multiplex PCR; TCRdb's version includes in-frame clones alone and lacks a portion of them. This sample yields tens of thousands of clones, of which roughly 94% are seen a single time; 9.5% to 11% belongs to the top ten. CDR1 is SNHLY, CDR2 FYNNEI, per germline. Trimming removed 6 bases from V and 14 bases from J; junction bases left unmatched: 17. The CDR3 extends over 16 amino acids. This entry belongs to a study of OX40 agonist ivuxolimab in advanced cancers. For the study at large: Treatment of patients was with ivuxolimab, an agonistic anti-OX40 (CD134) antibody. Whole-study results and caveats: With doses of 0.1 to 3.0 mg/kg, CD4+ and CD8+ blood T cells had undergone clonal expansion by week 6. Among the lowest peripheral clonal expansion occurred in 0.1-3.0 mg/kg partial responders.

Specimen: CD4+ or CD8+ T cells sorted from blood, collected in a trial of the OX40 agonist ivuxolimab. The chain recombines TRBV2 with TRBJ2-4; 12 nucleotides agree with TRBD2. This TCR came from an adult with an advanced solid tumor such as melanoma, head and neck, liver or kidney cancer. CDR3 bases: TGTGCCAGCAGGGGTACAGGGGAGTTACTAGCGGGAGGAAAGTACTTC. Translating gives CASRGTGELLAGGKYF.